Listed here are 2 T cell receptor beta chains from one sample, sequenced in a study of blood T cells in healthy people across ages. The second PCR ran roughly 7 to 12 cycles with a sample-barcoded 5' primer and J-beta primers. Using its own MiXCR run on the 5' RACE reads, TCRdb lists one record per CDR3 protein. Altogether more than 1,400,000 distinct CDR3 sequences are present, roughly 45% being singletons, with the ten largest covering roughly 7.7%. Sequences were obtained from blood. The receptors were sampled from a young woman in good health.

The chain uses TRBV20-1 and TRBJ1-1; D is uncertain. CDR3 length equals 11 residues. CDR1 and CDR2 (germline): DFQATT, SNEGSKA (reference sequence). The V and J ends lost 6 bases and 4 bases respectively, with 9 bases between them. The CDR3 here is CSAPTPTEAFF. The CDR3 DNA is TGCAGTGCCCCGACCCCCACTGAAGCTTTCTTT.

CDR3 in amino acids: CASSVGGVGLAGPARETQYF. The CDR3 coding sequence is TGTGCCAGCAGCGTAGGAGGTGTAGGACTAGCGGGGCCCGCCAGGGAGACCCAGTACTTC. This chain joins TRBV9 and TRBJ2-5; 12 bases map to TRBD2. The V gene's germline CDR1 is SGDLS and CDR2 YYNGEE. V dropped 0 bases and J dropped 5; count of bases not matched to a gene: 17. The CDR3 length is 20 residues. Full variable domain (missing parts from reference TRBV9 and TRBJ2-5): DSGVTQTPKHLITATGQRVTLRCSPRSGDLSVYWYQQSLDQGLQFLIQYYNGEERAKGNILERFSAQQFPDLHSELNLSSLELGDSALYFCASSVGGVGLAGPARETQYFGPGTRLLVL.